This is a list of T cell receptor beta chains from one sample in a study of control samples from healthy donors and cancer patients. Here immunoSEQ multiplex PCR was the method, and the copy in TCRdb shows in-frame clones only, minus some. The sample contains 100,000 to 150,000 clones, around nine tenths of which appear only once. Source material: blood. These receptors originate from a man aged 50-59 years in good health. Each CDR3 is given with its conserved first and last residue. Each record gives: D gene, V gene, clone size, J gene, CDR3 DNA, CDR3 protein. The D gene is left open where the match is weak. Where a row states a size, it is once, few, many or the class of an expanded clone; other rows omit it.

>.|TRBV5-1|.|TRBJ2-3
TGCGCCACTAAACAAGGGTTGAGCACAGATACGCAGTATTTT
CATKQGLSTDTQYF
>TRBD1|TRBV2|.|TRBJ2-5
TGTGCCAGCGACAGGGAAGAGACCCAGTACTTC
CASDREETQYF
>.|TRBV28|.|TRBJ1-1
TGTGCCAGCCCCAACCCGTTGGGGACTGAAGCTTTCTTT
CASPNPLGTEAFF
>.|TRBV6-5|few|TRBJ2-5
TGTGCCAGCAGTTACGGAAAAGGGTTTGGGGGGGAGACCCAGTACTTC
CASSYGKGFGGETQYF
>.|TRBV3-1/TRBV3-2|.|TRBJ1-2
TGTGCCAGCAGCCTCCGGGCGGTGCCTAACTATGGCTACACCTTC
CASSLRAVPNYGYTF
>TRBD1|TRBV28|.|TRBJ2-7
TGTGCCAGCAGATGGGACAGGGGGCCCTACGAGCAGTACTTC
CASRWDRGPYEQYF
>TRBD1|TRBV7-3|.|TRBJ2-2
TGTGCCAGCAGCGCGACGACAGGGGAAAACGCCGGGGAGCTGTTTTTT
CASSATTGENAGELFF
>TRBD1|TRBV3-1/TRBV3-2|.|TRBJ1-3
TGTGCCAGCAGCCAAGCTAGACAGGGGGCCACTGGAAACACCATATATTTT
CASSQARQGATGNTIYF
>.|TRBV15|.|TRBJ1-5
TGTGCCACCAGCAGAGAGGGTTTCGGTCAGCCCCAGCATTTT
CATSREGFGQPQHF
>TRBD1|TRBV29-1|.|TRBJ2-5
TGCAGCGTTGAACCAGGGGGCTGGGAGACCCAGTACTTC
CSVEPGGWETQYF
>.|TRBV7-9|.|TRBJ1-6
TGTGCCAGCACAGGGCCTGGGTCCCAGGGGCCCCTCCACTTT
CASTGPGSQGPLHF
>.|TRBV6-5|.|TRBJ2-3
TGTGCCAGCAGTTACAAAGGCGGACTGGGCACAGATACGCAGTATTTT
CASSYKGGLGTDTQYF
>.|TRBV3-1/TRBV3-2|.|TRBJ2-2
TGTGCCAGCAGCCCATTGACGAGTTTCGGGGCTAACACCGGGGAGCTGTTTTTT
CASSPLTSFGANTGELFF
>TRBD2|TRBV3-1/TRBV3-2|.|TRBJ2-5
TGTGCCAGCAGCCCACTAGCGGGGGGGGGAGAGACCCAGTACTTC
CASSPLAGGGETQYF
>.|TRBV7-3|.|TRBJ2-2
TGTGCCAGCAGCGCGCACAGGACCGGGGAGCTGTTTTTT
CASSAHRTGELFF
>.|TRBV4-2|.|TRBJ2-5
TGTGCCAGCAGTCGGACAAGGACTCCTCAAGAGACCCAGTACTTC
CASSRTRTPQETQYF
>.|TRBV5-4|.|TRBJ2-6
TGTGCCAGCAGCGAATACAAGGCGGGGGTCCTGACTTTC
CASSEYKAGVLTF
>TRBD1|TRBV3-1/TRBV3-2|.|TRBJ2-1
TGTGCCAGCAGCCAGTCGGACAGGGGAGCCTACAATGAGCAGTTCTTC
CASSQSDRGAYNEQFF
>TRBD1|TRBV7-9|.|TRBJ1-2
TGTGCCAGCAGCCCGGGACAGGCTTTCTATGGCTACACCTTC
CASSPGQAFYGYTF
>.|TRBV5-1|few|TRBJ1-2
TGCGCCAGCAGGCCTACAGGGATAGGTCTGGATCATGGCTACACCTTC
CASRPTGIGLDHGYTF
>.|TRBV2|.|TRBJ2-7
TGTGCCAGCAGTGGGGGAAGAGCTTTGAACTACGAGCAGTACTTC
CASSGGRALNYEQYF
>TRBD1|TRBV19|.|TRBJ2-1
TGTGCCAGTAGCCCATATGGGACAGGGGTTAGTGATGAGCAGTTCTTC
CASSPYGTGVSDEQFF
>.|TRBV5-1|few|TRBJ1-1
TGCGCCAGCAGCTTGGGTTCGGGCACTGAAGCTTTCTTT
CASSLGSGTEAFF
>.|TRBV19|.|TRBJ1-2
TGTGCCAGTATAGGGCAGAAGAAATATGGCTACACCTTC
CASIGQKKYGYTF
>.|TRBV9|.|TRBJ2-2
TGTGCCAGCAGTAGGGAAGGGGGGAGTACCGGGGAGCTGTTTTTT
CASSREGGSTGELFF
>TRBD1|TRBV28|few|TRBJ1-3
TGTGCCAGCAGTTTCCCGTCCGGGACAGCATACACAAACTCTGGAAACACCATATATTTT
CASSFPSGTAYTNSGNTIYF
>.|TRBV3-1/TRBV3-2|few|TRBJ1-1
TGTGCCAGCAGCCAAGATGCAGCAGGGCGAACTGAAGCTTTCTTT
CASSQDAAGRTEAFF
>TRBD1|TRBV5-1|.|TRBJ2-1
TGCGCCAGCAGCGGACAGGGGGCATACAATGAGCAGTTCTTC
CASSGQGAYNEQFF
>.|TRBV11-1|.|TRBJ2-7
TGTGCCAGCAGAACCGGACCCGGGAATTCCTACGAGCAGTACTTC
CASRTGPGNSYEQYF
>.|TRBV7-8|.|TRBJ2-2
TGTGCCAGCAGCTTAGGGCAGGGGAACACCGGGGAGCTGTTTTTT
CASSLGQGNTGELFF
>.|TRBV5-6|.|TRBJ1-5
TGTGCCAGCAGCTTGTTAAATCAGCCCCAGCATTTT
CASSLLNQPQHF
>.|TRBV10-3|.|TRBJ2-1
TGTGCCATCAGTGAGTACACCCAACTCTACAATGAGCAGTTCTTC
CAISEYTQLYNEQFF
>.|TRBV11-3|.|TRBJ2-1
TGTGCCAGCAGCTTATTGGCGGACAATGAGCAGTTCTTC
CASSLLADNEQFF
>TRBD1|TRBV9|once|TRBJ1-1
TGTGCCAGCAGTAGACAGGGCGGCACTGAAGCTTTCTTT
CASSRQGGTEAFF
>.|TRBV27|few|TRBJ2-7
TGTGCCAGCAGTCCCCCTGGGGGCGAGCAGTACTTC
CASSPPGGEQYF
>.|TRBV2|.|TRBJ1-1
TGTGCCAGCAGTTATCAGGGGAGCACTGAAGCTTTCTTT
CASSYQGSTEAFF
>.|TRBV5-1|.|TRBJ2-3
TGCGCCAGCAGCTTGTTGGGGTACGAAACAGATACGCAGTATTTT
CASSLLGYETDTQYF
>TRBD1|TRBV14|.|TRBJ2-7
TGTGCCAGCAGCCAAGATTTTGGACAGGGGGGCTACGAGCAGTACTTC
CASSQDFGQGGYEQYF
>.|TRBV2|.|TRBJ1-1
TGTGCCAGCAGTTCACGGCGGACGGAGAACACTGAAGCTTTCTTT
CASSSRRTENTEAFF
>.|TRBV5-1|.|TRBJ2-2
TGCGCCAGCAGCTTGTCGGGCCCCGGGGAGCTGTTTTTT
CASSLSGPGELFF
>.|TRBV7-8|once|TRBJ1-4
TGTGCCAGCAGCTTGGGCAGGGATAAAAAACTGTTTTTT
CASSLGRDKKLFF
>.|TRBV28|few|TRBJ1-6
TGTGCCAGCAGTACCAGGCGGTCTCATTCACCCCTCCACTTT
CASSTRRSHSPLHF
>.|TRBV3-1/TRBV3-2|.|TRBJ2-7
TGTGCCAGCAGCCCGAGAACAGGGAGGGGGTCCTACGAGCAGTACTTC
CASSPRTGRGSYEQYF
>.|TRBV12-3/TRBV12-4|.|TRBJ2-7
TGTGCCAGCAGTACAATTACTTACGAGCAGTACTTC
CASSTITYEQYF
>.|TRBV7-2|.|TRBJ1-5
TGTGCCAGCAGCTTAGTGGGCTCGGAGTATCAGCCCCAGCATTTT
CASSLVGSEYQPQHF
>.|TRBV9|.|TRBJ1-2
TGTGCCAGCAGCGTCGGACAGAACTATGGCTACACCTTC
CASSVGQNYGYTF
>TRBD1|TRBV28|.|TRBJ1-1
TGTGCCAGCAGTGTCCAGGGGGGGAACACTGAAGCTTTCTTT
CASSVQGGNTEAFF
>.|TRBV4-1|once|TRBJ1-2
TGCGCCAGCAGCCAAGGAGCCGGGTTAAACTATGGCTACACCTTC
CASSQGAGLNYGYTF
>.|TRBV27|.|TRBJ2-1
TGTGCCAGCAGTTTTCTTGACACCTCCTACAATGAGCAGTTCTTC
CASSFLDTSYNEQFF
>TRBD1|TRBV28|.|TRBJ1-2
TGTGCCAGCAGTCCGGGACAGGGGTATGGCTACACCTTC
CASSPGQGYGYTF
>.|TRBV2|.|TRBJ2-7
TGTGCCAGCAGTGAAGACAGGGTCTACGAGCAGTACTTC
CASSEDRVYEQYF
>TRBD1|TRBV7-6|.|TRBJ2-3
TGTGCCAGCAGCTTAGGACAGGGGGCATCAGATACGCAGTATTTT
CASSLGQGASDTQYF
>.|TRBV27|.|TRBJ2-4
TGTGCCAGCAGCCGGAATACGGTAGCCAAAAACATTCAGTACTTC
CASSRNTVAKNIQYF
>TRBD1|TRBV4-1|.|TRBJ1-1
TGCGCCAGCAGCCAAGATCTCAGACAGGGACACACTGAAGCTTTCTTT
CASSQDLRQGHTEAFF
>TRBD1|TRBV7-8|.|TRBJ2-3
TGTGCCAGCAGCTCATGGGACAGGCGAACAGATACGCAGTATTTT
CASSSWDRRTDTQYF
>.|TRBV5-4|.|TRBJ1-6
TGTGCCAGCAGCTTTCAGGGGATTGGTTCACCCCTCCACTTT
CASSFQGIGSPLHF
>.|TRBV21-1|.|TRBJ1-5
TGTGCCAGCAGCAAAGAGGTCGGGCCGAGGCAGCCCCAGCATTTT
CASSKEVGPRQPQHF
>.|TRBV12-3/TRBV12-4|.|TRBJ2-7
TGTGCCAGCAGTTTCGGGCGGAACTACGAGCAGTACTTC
CASSFGRNYEQYF
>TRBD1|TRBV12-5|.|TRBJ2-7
TGTGCTAGTGGGCGGGACAGGGGCGAGCAGTACTTC
CASGRDRGEQYF
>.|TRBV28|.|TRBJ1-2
TGTGCCAGCAGTTGGGACCCAGAAGCGAGTGGCTACACCTTC
CASSWDPEASGYTF